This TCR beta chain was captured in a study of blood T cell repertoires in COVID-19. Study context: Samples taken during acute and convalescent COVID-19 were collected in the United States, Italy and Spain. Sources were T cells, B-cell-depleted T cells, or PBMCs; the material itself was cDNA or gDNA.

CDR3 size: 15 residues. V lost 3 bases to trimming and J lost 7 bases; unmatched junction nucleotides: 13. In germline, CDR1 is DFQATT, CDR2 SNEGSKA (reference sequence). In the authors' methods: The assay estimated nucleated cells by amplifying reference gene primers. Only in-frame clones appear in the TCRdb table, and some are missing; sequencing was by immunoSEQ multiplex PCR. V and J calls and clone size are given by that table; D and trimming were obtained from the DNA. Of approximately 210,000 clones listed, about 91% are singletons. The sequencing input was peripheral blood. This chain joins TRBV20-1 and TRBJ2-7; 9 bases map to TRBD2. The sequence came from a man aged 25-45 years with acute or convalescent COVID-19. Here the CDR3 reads CSASTAGGALLEQYF. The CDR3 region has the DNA TGCAGTGCTAGTACAGCGGGAGGTGCCCTTTTGGAGCAGTACTTC.